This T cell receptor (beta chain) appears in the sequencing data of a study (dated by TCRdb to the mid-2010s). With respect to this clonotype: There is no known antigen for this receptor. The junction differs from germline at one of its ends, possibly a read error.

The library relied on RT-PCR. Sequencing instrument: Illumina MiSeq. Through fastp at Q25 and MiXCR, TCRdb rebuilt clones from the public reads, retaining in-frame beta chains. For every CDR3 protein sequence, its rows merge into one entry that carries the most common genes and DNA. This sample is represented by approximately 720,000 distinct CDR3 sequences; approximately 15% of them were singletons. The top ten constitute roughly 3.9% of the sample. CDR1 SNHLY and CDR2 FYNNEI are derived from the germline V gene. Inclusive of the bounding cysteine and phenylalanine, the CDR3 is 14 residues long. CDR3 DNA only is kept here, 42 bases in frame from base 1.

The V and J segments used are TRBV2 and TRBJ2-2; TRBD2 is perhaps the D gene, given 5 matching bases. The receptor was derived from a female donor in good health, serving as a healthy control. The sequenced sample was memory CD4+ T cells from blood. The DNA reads TGTGCCAGCTCTCAAGTAGAGTCCACCGGGGTGCTGTTTTTT. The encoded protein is CASSQVESTGVLFF. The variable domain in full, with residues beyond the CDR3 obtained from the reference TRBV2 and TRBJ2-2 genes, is EPEVTQTPSHQVTQMGQEVILRCVPISNHLYFYWYRQILGQKVEFLVSFYNNEISEKSEIFDDQFSVERPDGSNFTLKIRSTKLEDSAMYFCASSQVESTGVLFFGEGSRLTVL.